This T cell receptor (beta chain) was profiled in a study of T cells in Graves' hyperthyroidism and ophthalmopathy. This clonotype was recorded a few times. The investigators amplified TCR beta CDR3 regions from RNA transcripts. RT-PCR in the first round (using the HTBI primer set) targeted the TCR CDR3. MiXCR was run by TCRdb on the multiplex PCR reads, yielding one entry per CDR3 protein. The sample lists roughly 500,000 distinct CDR3 sequences, about 16% occurring once. The CDR3 runs to 14 residues. CDR1 SGHDN and CDR2 FVKESK come from the germline V gene. Trimming shortened V by 0 bases and J by 8 bases, and 13 bases separated the two germline ends.

Sequencing input: blood. The chain couples TRBV14 to TRBJ1-2; D gene uncertain. The receptor was derived from a woman aged 25-40 years with Graves' ophthalmopathy. The CDR3 spells CASSQDLVQSGYTF. In DNA, the CDR3 is TGTGCCAGCAGCCAAGACCTGGTTCAGAGCGGCTACACCTTC.